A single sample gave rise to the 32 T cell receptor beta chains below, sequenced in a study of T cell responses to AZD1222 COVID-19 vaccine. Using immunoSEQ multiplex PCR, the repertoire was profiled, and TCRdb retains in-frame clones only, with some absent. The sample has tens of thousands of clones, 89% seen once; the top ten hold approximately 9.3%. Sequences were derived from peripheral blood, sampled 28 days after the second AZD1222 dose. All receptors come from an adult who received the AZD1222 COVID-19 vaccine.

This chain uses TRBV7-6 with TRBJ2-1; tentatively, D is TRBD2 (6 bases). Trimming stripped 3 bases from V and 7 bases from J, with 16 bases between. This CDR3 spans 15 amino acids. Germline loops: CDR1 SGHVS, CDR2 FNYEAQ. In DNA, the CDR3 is TGTGCCAGCAGCTTTATCCGGGGGTGGAGAAATGAGCAGTTCTTC. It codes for CASSFIRGWRNEQFF.

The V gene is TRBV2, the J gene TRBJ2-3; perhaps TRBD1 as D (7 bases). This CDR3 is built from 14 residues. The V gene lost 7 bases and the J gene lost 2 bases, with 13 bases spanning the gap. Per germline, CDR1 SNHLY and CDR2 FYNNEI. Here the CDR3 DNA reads TGTGCCAGCAATCTCAGGGGGGACACAGATACGCAGTATTTT. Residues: CASNLRGDTDTQYF.

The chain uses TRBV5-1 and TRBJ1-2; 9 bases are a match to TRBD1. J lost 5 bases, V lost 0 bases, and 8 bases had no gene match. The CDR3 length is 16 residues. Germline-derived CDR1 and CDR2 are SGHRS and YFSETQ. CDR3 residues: CASSLGQGVIDYGYTF. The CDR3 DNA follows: TGCGCCAGCAGCTTGGGACAGGGGGTAATAGATTATGGCTACACCTTC. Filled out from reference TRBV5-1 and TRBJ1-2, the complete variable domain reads KAGVTQTPRYLIKTRGQQVTLSCSPISGHRSVSWYQQTPGQGLQFLFEYFSETQRNKGNFPGRFSGRQFSNSRSEMNVSTLELGDSALYLCASSLGQGVIDYGYTFGSGTRLTVV.

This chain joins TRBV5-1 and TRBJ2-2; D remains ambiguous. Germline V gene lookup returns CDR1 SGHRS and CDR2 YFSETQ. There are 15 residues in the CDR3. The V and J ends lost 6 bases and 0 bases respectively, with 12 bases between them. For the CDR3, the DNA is TGCGCCAGCATGGGTGGCGGCTCGAACACCGGGGAGCTGTTTTTT. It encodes CASMGGGSNTGELFF.

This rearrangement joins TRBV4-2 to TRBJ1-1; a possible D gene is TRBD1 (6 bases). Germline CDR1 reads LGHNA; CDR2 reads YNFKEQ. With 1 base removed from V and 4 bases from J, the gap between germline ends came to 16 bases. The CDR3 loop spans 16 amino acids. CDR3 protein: CASSQAGEGGSTEAFF. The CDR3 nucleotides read TGTGCCAGCAGCCAAGCCGGGGAGGGGGGGTCCACTGAAGCTTTCTTT.

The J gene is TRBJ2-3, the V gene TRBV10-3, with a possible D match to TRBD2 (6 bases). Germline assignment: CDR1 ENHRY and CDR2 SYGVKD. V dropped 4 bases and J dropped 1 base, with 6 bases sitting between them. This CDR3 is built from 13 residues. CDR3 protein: CAISGGGTDTQYF. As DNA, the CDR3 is TGTGCCATCAGTGGGGGGGGCACAGATACGCAGTATTTT.

The CDR3 DNA reads TGTGCCAGCAGCGTAAACAGGAATTCACCCCTCCACTTT. Its protein is CASSVNRNSPLHF. The genes are TRBV7-6 and TRBJ1-6, with TRBD1 as a possible D gene (5 bases). V was cut by 5 bases and J by 7 bases, with 9 bases left in between. CDR3 length equals 13 residues. Per germline, CDR1 SGHVS and CDR2 FNYEAQ.

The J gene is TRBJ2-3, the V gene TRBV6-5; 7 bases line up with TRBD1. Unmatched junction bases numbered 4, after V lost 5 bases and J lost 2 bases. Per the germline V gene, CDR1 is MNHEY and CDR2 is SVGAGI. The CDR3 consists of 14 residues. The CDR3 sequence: CASSPGTATDTQYF. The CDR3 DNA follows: TGTGCCAGCAGTCCAGGGACAGCCACAGATACGCAGTATTTT.

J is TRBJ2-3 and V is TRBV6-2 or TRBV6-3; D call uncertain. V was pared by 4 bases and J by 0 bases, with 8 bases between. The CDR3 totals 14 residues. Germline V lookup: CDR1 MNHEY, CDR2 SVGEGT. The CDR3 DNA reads TGTGCCAGCAGTTTTACAGCTAGCACAGATACGCAGTATTTT. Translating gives CASSFTASTDTQYF.

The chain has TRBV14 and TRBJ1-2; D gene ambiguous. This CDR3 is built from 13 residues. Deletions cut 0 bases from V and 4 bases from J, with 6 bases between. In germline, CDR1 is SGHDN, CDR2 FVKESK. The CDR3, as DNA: TGTGCCAGCAGCCAAGATCCCAGCTATGGCTACACCTTC. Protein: CASSQDPSYGYTF.

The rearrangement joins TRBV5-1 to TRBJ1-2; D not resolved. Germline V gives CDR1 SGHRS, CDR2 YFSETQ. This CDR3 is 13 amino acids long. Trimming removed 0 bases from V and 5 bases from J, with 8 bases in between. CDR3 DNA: TGCGCCAGCAGCTTGGATCCGCCTTATGGCTACACCTTC. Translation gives CASSLDPPYGYTF.

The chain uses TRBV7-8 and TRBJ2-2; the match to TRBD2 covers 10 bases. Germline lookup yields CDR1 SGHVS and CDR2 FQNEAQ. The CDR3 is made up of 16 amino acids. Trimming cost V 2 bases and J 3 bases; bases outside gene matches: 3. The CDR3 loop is CASSLLLAGDTGELFF. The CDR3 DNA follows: TGTGCCAGCAGCTTACTCCTAGCGGGGGACACCGGGGAGCTGTTTTTT.

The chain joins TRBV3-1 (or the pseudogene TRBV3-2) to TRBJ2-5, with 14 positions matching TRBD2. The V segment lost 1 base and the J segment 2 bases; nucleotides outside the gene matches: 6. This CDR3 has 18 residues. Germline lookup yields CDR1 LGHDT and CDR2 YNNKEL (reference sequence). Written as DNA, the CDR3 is TGTGCCAGCAGCCAAGTGCGCGGACTAGCGGGGGGTCAAGAGACCCAGTACTTC. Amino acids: CASSQVRGLAGGQETQYF.

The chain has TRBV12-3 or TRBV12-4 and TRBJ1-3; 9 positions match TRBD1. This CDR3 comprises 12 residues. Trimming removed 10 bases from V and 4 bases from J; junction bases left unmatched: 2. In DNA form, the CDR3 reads TGTGCCAACGGACAGGGGGGAAACACCATATATTTT. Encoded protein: CANGQGGNTIYF.

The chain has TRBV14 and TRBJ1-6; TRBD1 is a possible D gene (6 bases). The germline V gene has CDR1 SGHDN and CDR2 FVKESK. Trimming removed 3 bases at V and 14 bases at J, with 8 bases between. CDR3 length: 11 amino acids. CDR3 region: CASSHDRTLHF. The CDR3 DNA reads TGTGCCAGCAGCCATGACAGGACCCTCCACTTT.

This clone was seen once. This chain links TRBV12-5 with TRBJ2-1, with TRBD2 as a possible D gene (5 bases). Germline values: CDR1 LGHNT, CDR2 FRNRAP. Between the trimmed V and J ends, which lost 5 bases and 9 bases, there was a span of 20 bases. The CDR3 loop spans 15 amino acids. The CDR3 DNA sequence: TGTGCTAGTGGTCCCCTTACTAGTTCCGGTCGTGAGCAGTTCTTC. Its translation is CASGPLTSSGREQFF.

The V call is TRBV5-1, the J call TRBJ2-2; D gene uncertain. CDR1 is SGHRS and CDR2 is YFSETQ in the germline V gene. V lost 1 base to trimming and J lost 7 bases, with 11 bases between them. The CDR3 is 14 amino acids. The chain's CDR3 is CASSLKGLGGELFF. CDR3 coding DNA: TGCGCCAGCAGCTTGAAAGGGCTCGGCGGGGAGCTGTTTTTT.

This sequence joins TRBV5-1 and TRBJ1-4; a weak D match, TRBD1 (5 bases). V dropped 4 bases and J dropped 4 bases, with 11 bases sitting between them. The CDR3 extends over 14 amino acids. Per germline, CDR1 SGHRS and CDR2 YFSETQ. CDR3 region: CASSPTGDNEKLFF. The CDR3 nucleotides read TGCGCCAGCAGCCCCACAGGAGATAATGAAAAACTGTTTTTT.

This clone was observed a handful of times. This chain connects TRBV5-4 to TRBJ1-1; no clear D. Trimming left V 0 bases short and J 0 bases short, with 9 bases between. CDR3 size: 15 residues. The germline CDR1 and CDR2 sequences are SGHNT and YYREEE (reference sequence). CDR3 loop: CASSLAGALNTEAFF. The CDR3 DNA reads TGTGCCAGCAGCTTGGCTGGCGCACTGAACACTGAAGCTTTCTTT.

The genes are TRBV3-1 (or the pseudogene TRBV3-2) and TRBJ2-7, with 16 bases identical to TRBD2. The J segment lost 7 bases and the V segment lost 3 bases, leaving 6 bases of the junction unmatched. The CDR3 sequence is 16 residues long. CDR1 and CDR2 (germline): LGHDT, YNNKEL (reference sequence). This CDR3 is CASSQGLAGGPREQYV. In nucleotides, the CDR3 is TGTGCCAGCAGCCAGGGACTAGCGGGAGGGCCGAGGGAGCAGTACGTC.

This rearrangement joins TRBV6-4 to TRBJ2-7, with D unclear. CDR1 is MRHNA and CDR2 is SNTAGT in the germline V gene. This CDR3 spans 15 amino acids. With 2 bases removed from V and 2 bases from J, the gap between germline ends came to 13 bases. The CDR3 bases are TGTGCCAGCAGTGACCCCGGACGGAACGCCTACGAGCAGTACTTC. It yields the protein CASSDPGRNAYEQYF.

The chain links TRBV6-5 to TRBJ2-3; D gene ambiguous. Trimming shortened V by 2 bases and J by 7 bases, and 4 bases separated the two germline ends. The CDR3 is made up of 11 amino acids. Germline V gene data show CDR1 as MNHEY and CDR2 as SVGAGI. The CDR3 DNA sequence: TGTGCCAGCAGTTACGGATATACGCAGTATTTT. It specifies CASSYGYTQYF.

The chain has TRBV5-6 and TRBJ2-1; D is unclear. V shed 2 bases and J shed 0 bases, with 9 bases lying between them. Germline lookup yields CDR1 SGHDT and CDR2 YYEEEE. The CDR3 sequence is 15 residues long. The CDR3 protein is CASSFPVPSYNEQFF. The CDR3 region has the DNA TGTGCCAGCAGCTTTCCCGTTCCCTCCTACAATGAGCAGTTCTTC.

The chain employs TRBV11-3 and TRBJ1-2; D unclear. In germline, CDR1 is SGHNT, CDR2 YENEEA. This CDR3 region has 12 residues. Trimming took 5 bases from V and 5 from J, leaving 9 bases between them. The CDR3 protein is CASSKDGYGYTF. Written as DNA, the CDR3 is TGTGCCAGCAGCAAGGACGGTTATGGCTACACCTTC.

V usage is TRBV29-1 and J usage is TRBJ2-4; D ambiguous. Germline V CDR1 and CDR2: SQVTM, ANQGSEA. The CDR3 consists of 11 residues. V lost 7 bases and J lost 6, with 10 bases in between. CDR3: CSALGPNIQYF. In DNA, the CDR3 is TGCAGCGCCCTCGGTCCAAACATTCAGTACTTC.

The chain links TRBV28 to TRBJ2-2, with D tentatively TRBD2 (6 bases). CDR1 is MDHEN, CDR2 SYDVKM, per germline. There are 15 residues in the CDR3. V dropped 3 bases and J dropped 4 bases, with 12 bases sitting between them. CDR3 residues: CASSFLGRGTGELFF. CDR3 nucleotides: TGTGCCAGCAGTTTCCTGGGGCGGGGCACCGGGGAGCTGTTTTTT.

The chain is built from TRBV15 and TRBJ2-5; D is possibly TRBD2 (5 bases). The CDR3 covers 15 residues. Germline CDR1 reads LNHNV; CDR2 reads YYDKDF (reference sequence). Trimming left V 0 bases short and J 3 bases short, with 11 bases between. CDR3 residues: CATSRETRVEETQYF. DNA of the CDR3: TGTGCCACCAGCAGAGAAACGAGGGTAGAAGAGACCCAGTACTTC.

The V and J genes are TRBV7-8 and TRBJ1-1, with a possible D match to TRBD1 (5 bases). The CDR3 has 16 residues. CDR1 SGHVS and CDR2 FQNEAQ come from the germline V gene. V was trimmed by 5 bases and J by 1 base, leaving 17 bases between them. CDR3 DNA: TGTGCCAGCAGCGCGATGCGTCGAGGGGCGAACACTGAAGCTTTCTTT. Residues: CASSAMRRGANTEAFF. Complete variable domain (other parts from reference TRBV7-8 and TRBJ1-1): GAGVSQSPRYKVAKRGQDVALRCDPISGHVSLFWYQQALGQGPEFLTYFQNEAQLDKSGLPSDRFFAERPEGSVSTLKIQRTQQEDSAVYLCASSAMRRGANTEAFFGQGTRLTVV.

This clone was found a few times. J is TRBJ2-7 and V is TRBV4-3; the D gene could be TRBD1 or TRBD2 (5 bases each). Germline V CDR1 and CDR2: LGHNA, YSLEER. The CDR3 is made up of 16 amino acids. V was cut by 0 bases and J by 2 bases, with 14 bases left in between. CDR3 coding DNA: TGCGCCAGCAGCCAAGATGGGGGAGAAGGGCCCTACGAGCAGTACTTC. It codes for CASSQDGGEGPYEQYF.

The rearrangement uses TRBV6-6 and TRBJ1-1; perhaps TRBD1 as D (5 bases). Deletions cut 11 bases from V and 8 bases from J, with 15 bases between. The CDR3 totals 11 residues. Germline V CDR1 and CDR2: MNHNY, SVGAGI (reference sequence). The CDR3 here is CAANLGEEAFF. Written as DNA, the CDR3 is TGTGCCGCGAATTTGGGGGAAGAAGCTTTCTTT.

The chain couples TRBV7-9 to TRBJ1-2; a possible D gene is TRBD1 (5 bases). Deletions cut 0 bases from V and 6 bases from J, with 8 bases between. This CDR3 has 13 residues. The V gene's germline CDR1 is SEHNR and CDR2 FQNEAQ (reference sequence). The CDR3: CASSLATENGYTF. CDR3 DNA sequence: TGTGCCAGCAGCTTAGCGACAGAAAATGGCTACACCTTC.

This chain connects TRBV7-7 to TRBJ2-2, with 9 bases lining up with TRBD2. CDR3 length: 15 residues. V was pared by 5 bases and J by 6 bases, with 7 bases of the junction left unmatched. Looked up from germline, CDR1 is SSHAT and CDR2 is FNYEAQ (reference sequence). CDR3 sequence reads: CASSENLAGAGELFF. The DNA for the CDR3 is TGTGCCAGCAGCGAAAATTTAGCGGGAGCCGGGGAGCTGTTTTTT.